The TCR beta chain described here comes from a study of blood T cell repertoires in COVID-19. Across the whole study: Spain, Italy and the United States supplied samples that represented acute and convalescent COVID-19. T cells, B-cell-depleted T cells, or PBMCs supplied cDNA or gDNA.

Profiled with immunoSEQ multiplex PCR; TCRdb holds only in-frame clones, not every one. Among about 220,000 clones listed, around 83% were seen once. Germline V gives CDR1 SQVTM, CDR2 ANQGSEA. The trim removed 4 bases at V and 0 bases at J, leaving 5 bases unmatched. This CDR3 spans 14 amino acids. The source material was peripheral blood. This receptor was taken from a woman in her seventies with COVID-19, enrolled during active disease. The V call is TRBV29-1, the J call TRBJ2-7, with 8 bases fitting TRBD2. The CDR3 spells CSVGTSGTSYEQYF. The CDR3 DNA follows: TGCAGCGTTGGAACTAGCGGCACCTCCTACGAGCAGTACTTC.